This T cell receptor beta chain stems from a study of T cells in Graves' hyperthyroidism and ophthalmopathy. The CDR3 runs to 13 residues. The V and J ends lost 5 bases and 5 bases, in that order; junction bases with no gene match: 4. The germline V gene has CDR1 SNHLY and CDR2 FYNNEI. Study findings and constraints: Model output signaled ophthalmopathy a median around 5.9 months ahead of onset.

This clonotype was seen ten or more times. Its target is unknown. Fresh 10 ml peripheral blood yielded PBMCs. TCR beta CDR3 regions were amplified from RNA. RT-PCR in the first round (using the HTBI primer set) targeted the TCR CDR3. TCRdb re-called the multiplex PCR reads with MiXCR, one entry per CDR3 protein. The table has approximately 690,000 distinct CDR3 sequences, around 21% seen once. The chain is built from TRBV2 and TRBJ2-5; 8 nucleotides line up with TRBD1. The sequenced material came from blood. This TCR derives from a man aged 25-45 years with Graves' ophthalmopathy. The CDR3 here is CASSSGGRETQYF. CDR3 in DNA: TGTGCCAGCAGTTCAGGGGGCCGGGAGACCCAGTACTTC.